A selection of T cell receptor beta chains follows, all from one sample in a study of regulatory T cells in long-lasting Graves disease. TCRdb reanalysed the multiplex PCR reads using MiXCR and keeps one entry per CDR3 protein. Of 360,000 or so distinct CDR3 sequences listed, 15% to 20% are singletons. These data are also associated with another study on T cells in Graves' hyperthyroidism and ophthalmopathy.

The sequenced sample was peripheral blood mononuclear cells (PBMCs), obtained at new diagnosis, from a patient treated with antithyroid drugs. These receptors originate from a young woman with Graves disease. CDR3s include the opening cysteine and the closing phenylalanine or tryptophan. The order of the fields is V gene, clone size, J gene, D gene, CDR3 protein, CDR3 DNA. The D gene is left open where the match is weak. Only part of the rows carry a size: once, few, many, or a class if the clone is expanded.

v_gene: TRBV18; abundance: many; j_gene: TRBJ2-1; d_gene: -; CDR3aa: CASSPPGFRQFF; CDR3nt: TGTGCCAGCTCACCACCCGGTTTCCGGCAGTTCTTC
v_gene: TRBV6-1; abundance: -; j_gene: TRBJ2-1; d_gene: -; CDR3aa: CASRVFTEYKNEQFF; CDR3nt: TGTGCCAGCAGGGTCTTCACGGAATACAAGAATGAGCAGTTCTTC
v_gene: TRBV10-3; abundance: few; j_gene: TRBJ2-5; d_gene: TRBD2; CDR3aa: CAIRPSGGQETQYF; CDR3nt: TGTGCCATCAGGCCTAGCGGGGGACAAGAGACCCAGTACTTC
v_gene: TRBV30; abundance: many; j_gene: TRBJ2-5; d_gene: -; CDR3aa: CASIKQGQETQYF; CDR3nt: TGTGCCTCGATTAAACAGGGACAAGAGACCCAGTACTTC
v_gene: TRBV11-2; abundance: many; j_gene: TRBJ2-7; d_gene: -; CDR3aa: CASSLISRGTTYEQYF; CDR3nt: TGTGCCAGCAGCTTAATTTCGCGGGGAACTACCTACGAGCAGTACTTC
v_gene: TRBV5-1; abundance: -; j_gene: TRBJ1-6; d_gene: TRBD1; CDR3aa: CASSLGGQERSPLHF; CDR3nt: TGCGCCAGCAGCTTGGGTGGACAGGAGAGATCACCCCTCCACTTT
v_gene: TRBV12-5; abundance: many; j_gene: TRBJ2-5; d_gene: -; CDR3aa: CASGLRETQYF; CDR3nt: TGTGCTAGTGGTTTACGGGAGACCCAGTACTTC
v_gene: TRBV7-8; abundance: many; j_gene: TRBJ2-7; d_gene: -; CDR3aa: CASSLEGRSHEQYF; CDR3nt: TGTGCCAGCAGCTTAGAGGGCAGGTCTCACGAGCAGTACTTC
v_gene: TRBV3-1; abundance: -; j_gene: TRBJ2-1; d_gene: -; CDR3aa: CASSQMGQGANEQFF; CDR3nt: TGTGCCAGCAGCCAAATGGGCCAGGGCGCCAATGAGCAGTTCTTC
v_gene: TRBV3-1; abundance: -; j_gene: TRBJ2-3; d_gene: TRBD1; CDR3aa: CASRNLQGADTQYF; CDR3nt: TGTGCCAGCAGAAACCTACAGGGGGCAGATACGCAGTATTTT
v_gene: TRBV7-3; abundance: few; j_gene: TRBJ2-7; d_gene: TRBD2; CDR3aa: CASSLTAGDSYEQYF; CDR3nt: TGTGCCAGCAGCTTAACAGCGGGGGATTCCTACGAGCAGTACTTC
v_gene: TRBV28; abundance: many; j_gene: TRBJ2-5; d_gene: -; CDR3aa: CASSLYHREERETQYF; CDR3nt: TGTGCCAGCAGTTTATACCACAGGGAAGAAAGGGAGACCCAGTACTTC
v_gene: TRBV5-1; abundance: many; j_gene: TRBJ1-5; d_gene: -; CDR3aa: CASSLEGFEGQPQHF; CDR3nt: TGCGCCAGCAGCTTGGAAGGATTTGAGGGGCAGCCCCAGCATTTT
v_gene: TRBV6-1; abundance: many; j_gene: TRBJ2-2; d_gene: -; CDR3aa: CASSDLLGQLAYNTGELFF; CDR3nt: TGTGCCAGCAGTGACCTTCTCGGACAGCTAGCTTACAACACCGGGGAGCTGTTTTTT
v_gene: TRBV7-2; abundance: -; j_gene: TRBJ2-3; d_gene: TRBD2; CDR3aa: CASSLNGGASDTQYF; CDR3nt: TGTGCCAGCAGCTTAAACGGGGGGGCATCCGATACGCAGTATTTT
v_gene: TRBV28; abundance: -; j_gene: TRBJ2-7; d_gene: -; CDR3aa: CASRKRGVGAYEQYF; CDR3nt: TGTGCCAGCCGAAAAAGAGGGGTGGGAGCCTACGAGCAGTACTTC
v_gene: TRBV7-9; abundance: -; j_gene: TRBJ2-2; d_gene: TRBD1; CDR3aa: CASSRQGAGTGELFF; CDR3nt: TGTGCCAGCAGTCGGCAGGGGGCAGGGACCGGGGAGCTGTTTTTT
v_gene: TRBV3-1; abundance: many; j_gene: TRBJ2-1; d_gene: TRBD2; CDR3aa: CASSQDLLAVQQFF; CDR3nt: TGTGCCAGCAGCCAAGATTTGCTAGCGGTACAGCAGTTCTTC
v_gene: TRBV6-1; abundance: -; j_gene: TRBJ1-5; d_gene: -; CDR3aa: CAGGGLGNQPQHF; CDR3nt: TGTGCCGGGGGGGGCCTAGGCAATCAGCCCCAGCATTTT
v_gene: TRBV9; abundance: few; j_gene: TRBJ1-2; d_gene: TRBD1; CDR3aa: CASSVTAGGPYGYTF; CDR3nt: TGTGCCAGCAGCGTAACGGCAGGGGGTCCTTATGGCTACACCTTC
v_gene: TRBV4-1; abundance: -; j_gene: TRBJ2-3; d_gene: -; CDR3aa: CASSQEGAAADTQYF; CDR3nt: TGCGCCAGCAGCCAAGAGGGCGCTGCGGCAGATACGCAGTATTTT
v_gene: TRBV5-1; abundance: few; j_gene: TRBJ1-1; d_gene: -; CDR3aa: CASSWGAANTEAFF; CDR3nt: TGCGCCAGCAGCTGGGGGGCTGCGAACACTGAAGCTTTCTTT
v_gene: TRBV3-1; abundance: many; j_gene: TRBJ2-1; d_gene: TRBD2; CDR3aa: CASSILGGRLNNEQFF; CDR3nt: TGTGCCAGCAGCATACTTGGCGGGAGGTTAAACAATGAGCAGTTCTTC
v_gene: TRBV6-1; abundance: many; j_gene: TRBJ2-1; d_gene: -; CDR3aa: CASTFVQGSYNEQFF; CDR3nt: TGTGCCAGCACTTTTGTACAGGGTTCCTACAATGAGCAGTTCTTC
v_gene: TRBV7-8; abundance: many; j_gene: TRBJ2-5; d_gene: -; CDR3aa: CASSQPGWETQYF; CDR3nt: TGTGCCAGCAGCCAACCCGGGTGGGAGACCCAGTACTTC
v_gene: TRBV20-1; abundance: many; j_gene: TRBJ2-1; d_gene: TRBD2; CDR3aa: CSAWTSGGANEQFF; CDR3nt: TGCAGTGCCTGGACTAGCGGGGGGGCCAATGAGCAGTTCTTC
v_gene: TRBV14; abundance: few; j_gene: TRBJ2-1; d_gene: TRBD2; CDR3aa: CASSQEASGWGEQFF; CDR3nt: TGTGCCAGCAGCCAAGAGGCTAGCGGGTGGGGTGAGCAGTTCTTC
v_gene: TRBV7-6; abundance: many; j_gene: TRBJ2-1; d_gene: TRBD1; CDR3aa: CASSSLLGQGYNEQFF; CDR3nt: TGTGCCAGCAGCTCCCTATTGGGACAGGGGTACAATGAGCAGTTCTTC
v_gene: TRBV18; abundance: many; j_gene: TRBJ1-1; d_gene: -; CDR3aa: CASSPPRGDTEAFF; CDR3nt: TGTGCCAGCTCACCACCTCGGGGGGACACTGAAGCTTTCTTT
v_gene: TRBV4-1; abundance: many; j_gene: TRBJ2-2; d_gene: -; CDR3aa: CASSPEGPQELFF; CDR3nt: TGCGCCAGCAGCCCCGAGGGGCCCCAGGAGCTGTTTTTT
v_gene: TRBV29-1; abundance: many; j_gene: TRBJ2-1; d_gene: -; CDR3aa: CSVDSNGHYNEQFF; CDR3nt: TGCAGCGTTGATAGCAACGGACACTACAATGAGCAGTTCTTC
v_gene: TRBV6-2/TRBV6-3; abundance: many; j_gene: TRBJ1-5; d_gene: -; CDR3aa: CASRLSGANSNQPQHF; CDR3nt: TGTGCCAGCAGGCTCAGTGGAGCAAATAGCAATCAGCCCCAGCATTTT
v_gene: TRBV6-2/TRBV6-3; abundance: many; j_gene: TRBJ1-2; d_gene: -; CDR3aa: CASSQGNYGYTF; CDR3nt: TGTGCCAGCAGTCAGGGGAACTATGGCTACACCTTC
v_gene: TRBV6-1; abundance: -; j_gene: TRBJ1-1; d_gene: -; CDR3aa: CASSERPEAFF; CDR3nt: TGTGCCAGCAGTGAACGACCAGAAGCTTTCTTT
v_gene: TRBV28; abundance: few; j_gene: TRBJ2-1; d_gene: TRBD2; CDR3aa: CASIGGRRGNEQFF; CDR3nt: TGTGCCAGCATTGGAGGGAGGCGGGGGAATGAGCAGTTCTTC
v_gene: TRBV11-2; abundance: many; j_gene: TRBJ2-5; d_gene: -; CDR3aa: CASSLELSGETQYF; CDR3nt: TGTGCCAGCAGCTTAGAACTCTCGGGGGAGACCCAGTACTTC
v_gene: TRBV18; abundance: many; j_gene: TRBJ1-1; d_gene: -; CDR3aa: CASSPYRSTADAEAFF; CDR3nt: TGTGCCAGCTCACCTTACCGTTCGACTGCGGACGCTGAAGCTTTCTTT
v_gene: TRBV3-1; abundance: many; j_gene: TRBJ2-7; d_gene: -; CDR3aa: CASSQERRVVFHEQYF; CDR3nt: TGTGCCAGCAGCCAAGAACGCAGGGTAGTATTCCACGAGCAGTACTTC
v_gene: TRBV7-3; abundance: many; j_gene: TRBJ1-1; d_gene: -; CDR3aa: CASSFTPGVTEAFF; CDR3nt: TGTGCCAGCAGCTTTACCCCGGGGGTCACTGAAGCTTTCTTT
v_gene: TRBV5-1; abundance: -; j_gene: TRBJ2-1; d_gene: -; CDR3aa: CASSLSPPGEQFF; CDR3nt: TGCGCCAGCAGCTTGTCACCCCCCGGCGAGCAGTTCTTC
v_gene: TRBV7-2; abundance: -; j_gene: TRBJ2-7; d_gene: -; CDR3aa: CASSLGPGQSYEQYF; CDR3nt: TGTGCCAGCAGCCTCGGTCCGGGGCAGTCCTACGAGCAGTACTTC
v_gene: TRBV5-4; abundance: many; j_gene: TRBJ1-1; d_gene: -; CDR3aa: CASSLALAGTEAFF; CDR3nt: TGTGCCAGCAGCTTGGCCTTGGCTGGCACTGAAGCTTTCTTT
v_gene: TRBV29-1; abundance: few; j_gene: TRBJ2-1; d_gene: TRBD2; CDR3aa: CSVESPAGGYNEQFF; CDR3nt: TGCAGCGTTGAAAGTCCAGCGGGGGGGTACAATGAGCAGTTCTTC
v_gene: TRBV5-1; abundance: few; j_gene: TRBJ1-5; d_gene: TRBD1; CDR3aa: CASSLGQGPGQPQHF; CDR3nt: TGCGCCAGCAGCCTAGGACAGGGGCCGGGCCAGCCCCAGCATTTT
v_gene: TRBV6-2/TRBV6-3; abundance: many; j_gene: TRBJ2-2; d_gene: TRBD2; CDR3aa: CASRRHTSGNTGELFF; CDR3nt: TGTGCCAGCAGACGCCACACTAGCGGGAACACCGGGGAGCTGTTTTTT
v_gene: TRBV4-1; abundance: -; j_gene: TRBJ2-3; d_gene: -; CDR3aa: CASSLDQAAFGTDTQYF; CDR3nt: TGCGCCAGCAGCCTAGATCAGGCAGCCTTCGGCACAGATACGCAGTATTTT
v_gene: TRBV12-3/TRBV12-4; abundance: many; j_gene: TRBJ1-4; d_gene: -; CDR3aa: CASSPWGGSEKLFF; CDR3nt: TGTGCCAGCAGCCCCTGGGGGGGAAGTGAAAAACTGTTTTTT
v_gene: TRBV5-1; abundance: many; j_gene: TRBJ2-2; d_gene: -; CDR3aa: CASSLETVENTGELFF; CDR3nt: TGCGCCAGCAGCTTGGAAACAGTGGAGAACACCGGGGAGCTGTTTTTT
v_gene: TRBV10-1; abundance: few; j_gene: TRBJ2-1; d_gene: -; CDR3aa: CASKGGSEANEQFF; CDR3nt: TGCGCCAGCAAAGGAGGGAGTGAGGCGAATGAGCAGTTCTTC
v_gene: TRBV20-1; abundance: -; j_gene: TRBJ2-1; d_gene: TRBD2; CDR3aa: CSARRLAGNEQFF; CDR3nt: TGCAGTGCTAGGCGACTAGCGGGCAATGAGCAGTTCTTC
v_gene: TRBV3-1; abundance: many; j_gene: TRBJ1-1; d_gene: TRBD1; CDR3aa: CASSQLGGAYTEAFF; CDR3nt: TGTGCCAGCAGCCAGTTAGGGGGCGCGTACACTGAAGCTTTCTTT
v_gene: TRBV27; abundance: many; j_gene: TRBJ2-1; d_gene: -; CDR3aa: CASSLQGGEQFF; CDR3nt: TGTGCCAGCAGCCTCCAGGGTGGTGAGCAGTTCTTC
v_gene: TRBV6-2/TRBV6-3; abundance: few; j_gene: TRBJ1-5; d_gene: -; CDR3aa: CASSPAGAANQPQHF; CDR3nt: TGTGCCAGCAGCCCCGCGGGGGCGGCCAATCAGCCCCAGCATTTT
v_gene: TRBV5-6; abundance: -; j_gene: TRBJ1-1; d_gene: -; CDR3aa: CACSLGAGAFF; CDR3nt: TGTGCCTGCAGCTTGGGGGCGGGAGCTTTCTTT
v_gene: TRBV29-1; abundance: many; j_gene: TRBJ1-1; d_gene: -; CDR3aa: CSVRTAKNTEAFF; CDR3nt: TGCAGCGTTCGGACAGCAAAGAACACTGAAGCTTTCTTT
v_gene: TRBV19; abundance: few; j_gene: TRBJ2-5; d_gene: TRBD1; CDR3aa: CASTEGQFQETQYF; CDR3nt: TGTGCCAGTACCGAGGGACAGTTCCAAGAGACCCAGTACTTC
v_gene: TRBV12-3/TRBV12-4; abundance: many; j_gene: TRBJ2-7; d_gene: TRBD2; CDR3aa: CASTFRTSLTIMGTYEQYF; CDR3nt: TGTGCCAGCACCTTCCGGACTAGCTTGACGATCATGGGAACCTACGAGCAGTACTTC
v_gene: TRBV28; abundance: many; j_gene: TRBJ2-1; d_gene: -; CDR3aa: CASSTGTNNEQFF; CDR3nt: TGTGCCAGCAGTACCGGGACGAACAATGAGCAGTTCTTC